These 22 T cell receptor beta chains were sequenced from one sample in a study of blood T cell repertoires in COVID-19. Sequenced by immunoSEQ multiplex PCR; TCRdb stores in-frame clones only, minus some. The sample shows about 200,000 clones, about 85% of them seen only once. Input material: peripheral blood. The receptors were gathered from a woman older than 75 with acute or convalescent COVID-19.

The genes are TRBV5-1 and TRBJ1-1; 8 nucleotides line up with TRBD1. The CDR3 is 15 amino acids. Per the germline V gene, CDR1 is SGHRS and CDR2 is YFSETQ. J lost 6 bases, V lost 4 bases, and 11 bases had no gene match. CDR3 in DNA: TGCGCCAGCAGCCCGCCAGAGGACAGGGCTTCTGAAGCTTTCTTT. Translation: CASSPPEDRASEAFF. Together with reference TRBV5-1 and TRBJ1-1, the CDR3 gives the full variable domain: KAGVTQTPRYLIKTRGQQVTLSCSPISGHRSVSWYQQTPGQGLQFLFEYFSETQRNKGNFPGRFSGRQFSNSRSEMNVSTLELGDSALYLCASSPPEDRASEAFFGQGTRLTVV.

The chain carries TRBV7-9 and TRBJ2-1; 9 bases map to TRBD1. The V gene's germline CDR1 is SEHNR and CDR2 FQNEAQ (reference sequence). The CDR3 consists of 16 residues. Trimming removed 5 bases from V and 0 bases from J; junction bases left unmatched: 5. The CDR3: CASSPLTGGSYNEQFF. Here the CDR3 DNA reads TGTGCCAGCAGCCCGTTGACAGGGGGCTCCTACAATGAGCAGTTCTTC.

V gene TRBV24-1 combines with J gene TRBJ1-6; D is ambiguous. Between the trimmed V and J ends, which lost 5 bases and 9 bases, there was a span of 16 bases. Germline V gene data show CDR1 as KGHDR and CDR2 as SFDVKD. CDR3 size: 15 residues. CDR3 in amino acids: CATSAPAEGGSPLHF. CDR3 coding DNA: TGTGCCACCAGTGCCCCCGCGGAGGGAGGTTCACCCCTCCACTTT.

The chain combines TRBV21-1 with TRBJ2-2; TRBD1 was called by the table and not checked on the DNA. TRBV21-1 is a documented pseudogene. The CDR3 is 18 residues long. This CDR3 reads CASSKGQGTIKGTGELFF. The CDR3 DNA is TGTGCCAGCAGCAAGGGACAGGGGACGATTAAGGGCACCGGGGAGCTGTTTTTT.

The chain links TRBV15 to TRBJ2-7; D is unresolved. Germline V gene data show CDR1 as LNHNV and CDR2 as YYDKDF (reference sequence). This CDR3 has 15 residues. The V and J ends lost 3 bases and 5 bases respectively, with 17 bases between them. CDR3 bases: TGTGCCACCAGCAGGGCCCTCGCTCTCGTGGACGAGCAGTACTTC. Protein product: CATSRALALVDEQYF. The entire variable domain, with the rest obtained from reference TRBV15 and TRBJ2-7, is as follows: DAMVIQNPRYQVTQFGKPVTLSCSQTLNHNVMYWYQQKSSQAPKLLFHYYDKDFNNEADTPDNFQSRRPNTSFCFLDIRSPGLGDTAMYLCATSRALALVDEQYFGPGTRLTVT.

This chain joins TRBV28 and TRBJ1-5; a possible D gene is TRBD1 (5 bases). Germline V gene lookup returns CDR1 MDHEN and CDR2 SYDVKM. Trimming cost V 8 bases and J 6 bases, with 17 bases left between them. CDR3 length: 14 residues. CDR3: CASGGGTLRQPQHF. CDR3 in DNA: TGTGCCAGCGGGGGGGGGACGTTACGTCAGCCCCAGCATTTT.

V usage is TRBV25-1 and J usage is TRBJ2-2; 7 nucleotides line up with TRBD1. J was trimmed by 0 bases and V by 5 bases; bases with no gene match: 3. Germline loops: CDR1 MGHDK, CDR2 SYGVNS. The CDR3 runs 15 residues. CDR3 nucleotides: TGTGCCAGCAGTCGGACAGGAACGAACACCGGGGAGCTGTTTTTT. Protein: CASSRTGTNTGELFF.

The chain is built from TRBV5-5 and TRBJ2-7; TRBD1 agrees at 10 bases. The V gene end was trimmed by 0 bases and the J gene end by 3 bases; junction bases not matched to a gene: 6. CDR1 is SGHKS and CDR2 is YYEKEE in the germline V gene (reference sequence). This CDR3 comprises 16 residues. The DNA of the CDR3 is TGTGCCAGCAGCTTGGCTGGGACAGGGGTTTACTACGAGCAGTACTTC. This encodes CASSLAGTGVYYEQYF.

The sample holds one count of this clone. CDR3 sequence (DNA): TGTGCCAGCAGCTTAGTCAGGGATGGCACCGGGGAGCTGTTTTTT. Translated, it gives CASSLVRDGTGELFF. This rearrangement joins TRBV7-8 to TRBJ2-2; D is perhaps TRBD1 (5 bases). In germline, CDR1 is SGHVS, CDR2 FQNEAQ. This CDR3 contains 15 residues. V was cut by 1 base and J by 4 bases, with 10 bases left in between. Variable domain in full (rest from reference TRBV7-8 and TRBJ2-2): GAGVSQSPRYKVAKRGQDVALRCDPISGHVSLFWYQQALGQGPEFLTYFQNEAQLDKSGLPSDRFFAERPEGSVSTLKIQRTQQEDSAVYLCASSLVRDGTGELFFGEGSRLTVL.

The V gene is TRBV18, the J gene TRBJ2-3; 9 bases match TRBD2. After removal of 10 bases from V and 1 base from J, the junction contained 9 bases not matched to a gene. The germline V gene has CDR1 KGHSH and CDR2 LQKENI. The CDR3 runs 15 residues. For the CDR3, the DNA is TGTGCCACCCGGCTAGCGGGATCTGGCACAGATACGCAGTATTTT. Its protein is CATRLAGSGTDTQYF.

The genes are TRBV5-4 and TRBJ2-7, with TRBD2 matching over 8 bases. V shed 7 bases, J shed 6 bases, and the junction held 6 bases outside the gene matches. CDR3 length: 12 residues. The germline CDR1 and CDR2 sequences are SGHNT and YYREEE (reference sequence). DNA of the CDR3: TGTGCCAGCCAGGCGGGAGGTTCCGAGCAGTACTTC. Its translation is CASQAGGSEQYF.

This clone turned up a few times. This chain uses TRBV6-2 or TRBV6-3 with TRBJ1-5; TRBD1 is a possible D gene (5 bases). Deletions cut 4 bases from V and 5 bases from J, with 12 bases between. CDR3 size: 14 residues. Germline V CDR1 and CDR2: MNHEY, SVGEGT. The CDR3 sequence is CASSSVTVDQPQHF. Here the CDR3 DNA reads TGTGCCAGCAGTTCAGTGACAGTGGATCAGCCCCAGCATTTT.

The chain joins TRBV19 to TRBJ2-2, with D tentatively TRBD1 (6 bases). The CDR3 covers 14 residues. Trimming stripped 3 bases from V and 5 bases from J, with 10 bases between. Germline V gene lookup returns CDR1 LNHDA and CDR2 SQIVND (reference sequence). CDR3 in amino acids: CASSIVGGTGELFF. The CDR3 DNA reads as TGTGCCAGTAGTATTGTAGGGGGTACCGGGGAGCTGTTTTTT.

On this clone: This sample includes further DNA sequences coding for the same CDR3. J is TRBJ1-1 and V is TRBV6-5, with D possibly matching TRBD1 (5 bases). CDR1 and CDR2 from the germline V gene are MNHEY and SVGAGI. There are 14 residues in the CDR3. Trimming took off 2 bases at V and 1 base at J, with 8 bases between the two ends. The CDR3 protein is CASSYRGANTEAFF. In DNA, the CDR3 is TGTGCCAGCAGTTACAGGGGCGCGAACACTGAAGCTTTCTTT.

The chain recombines TRBV9 with TRBJ2-1, with 8 bases lining up with TRBD2. Trimming removed 4 bases from V and 6 bases from J; junction bases left unmatched: 6. Germline loops: CDR1 SGDLS, CDR2 YYNGEE. This CDR3 has 14 residues. DNA for the CDR3: TGTGCCAGCAGCCAGACCGGGACTAGCAATGAGCAGTTCTTC. Its translation: CASSQTGTSNEQFF.

The V gene is TRBV7-2, the J gene TRBJ2-2; D is possibly TRBD2 (5 bases). Trimming took off 3 bases at V and 7 bases at J, with 12 bases between the two ends. The CDR3 contains 14 residues. The germline gives CDR1 SGHTA, CDR2 FQGNSA. The chain's CDR3 is CASSLSLANGELFF. The CDR3 DNA follows: TGTGCCAGCAGCTTGTCTCTAGCTAACGGGGAGCTGTTTTTT.

This chain joins TRBV18 and TRBJ1-3; TRBD1 is a possible D gene (5 bases). With 3 bases removed from V and 6 bases from J, the gap between germline ends came to 12 bases. Germline assignment: CDR1 KGHSH and CDR2 LQKENI. The CDR3 consists of 14 residues. CDR3: CASSPAAQVNTIYF. The CDR3, as DNA: TGTGCCAGCTCACCGGCGGCACAGGTAAACACCATATATTTT.

The CDR3 is CASSSFQQGVSYNEQFF. CDR3 nucleotides: TGTGCCAGTAGTAGCTTTCAACAGGGGGTGTCTTACAATGAGCAGTTCTTC. The chain carries TRBV19 and TRBJ2-1; 8 nucleotides match TRBD1. This CDR3 spans 17 amino acids. Germline V gives CDR1 LNHDA, CDR2 SQIVND (reference sequence). J lost 4 bases, V lost 4 bases, and 12 bases had no gene match.

This sequence joins TRBV29-1 and TRBJ1-2; TRBD1 agrees at 8 bases. Germline loops: CDR1 SQVTM, CDR2 ANQGSEA. This CDR3 comprises 10 residues. CDR3 in DNA: TGCAGTGACACAGGGGGATTTGTCACCTTC. Its protein product is CSDTGGFVTF.

The chain joins TRBV24-1 to TRBJ2-3, with 10 bases fitting TRBD1. Germline V gives CDR1 KGHDR, CDR2 SFDVKD. V dropped 4 bases and J dropped 1; count of bases not matched to a gene: 10. There are 18 residues in the CDR3. The CDR3: CATSDPGQGKGGTDTQYF. The CDR3 DNA is TGTGCCACCAGTGACCCGGGACAGGGGAAAGGGGGCACAGATACGCAGTATTTT.

Points on this clone: Mismatch with germline at one junction end may stem from a read error. The CDR3 protein is CARRAGGGNEQFF. The CDR3 DNA reads TGCGCCCGCAGGGCGGGAGGGGGGAATGAGCAGTTCTTC. V gene TRBV5-1 combines with J gene TRBJ2-1; 9 positions agree with TRBD2. This CDR3 is 13 amino acids long. CDR1 is SGHRS and CDR2 is YFSETQ in the germline V gene.

The chain carries TRBV25-1 and TRBJ1-2; no clear D gene. Trimming shortened V by 1 base and J by 4 bases, and 7 bases separated the two germline ends. Germline V lookup: CDR1 MGHDK, CDR2 SYGVNS. This CDR3 comprises 13 residues. The CDR3: CASSESPRYGYTF. The CDR3 nucleotides are TGTGCCAGCAGTGAATCTCCCCGCTATGGCTACACCTTC.